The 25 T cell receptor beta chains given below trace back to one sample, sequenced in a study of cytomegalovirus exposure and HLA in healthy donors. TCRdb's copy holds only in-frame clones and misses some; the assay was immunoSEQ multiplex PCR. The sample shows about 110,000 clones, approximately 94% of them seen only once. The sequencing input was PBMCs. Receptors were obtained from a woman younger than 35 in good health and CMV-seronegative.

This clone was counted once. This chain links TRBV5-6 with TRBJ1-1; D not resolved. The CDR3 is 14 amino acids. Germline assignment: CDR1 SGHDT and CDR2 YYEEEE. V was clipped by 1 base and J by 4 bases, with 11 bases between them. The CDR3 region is CASSLLEVVTEAFF. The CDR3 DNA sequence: TGTGCCAGCAGCTTGTTGGAGGTGGTCACTGAAGCTTTCTTT.

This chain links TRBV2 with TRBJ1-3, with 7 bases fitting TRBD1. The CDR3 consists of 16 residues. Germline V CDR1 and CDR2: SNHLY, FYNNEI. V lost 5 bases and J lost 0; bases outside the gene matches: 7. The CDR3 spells CASSWDSKSSGNTIYF. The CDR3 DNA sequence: TGTGCCAGCAGTTGGGACAGCAAGAGCTCTGGAAACACCATATATTTT. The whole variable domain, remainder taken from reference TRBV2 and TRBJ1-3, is EPEVTQTPSHQVTQMGQEVILRCVPISNHLYFYWYRQILGQKVEFLVSFYNNEISEKSEIFDDQFSVERPDGSNFTLKIRSTKLEDSAMYFCASSWDSKSSGNTIYFGEGSWLTVV.

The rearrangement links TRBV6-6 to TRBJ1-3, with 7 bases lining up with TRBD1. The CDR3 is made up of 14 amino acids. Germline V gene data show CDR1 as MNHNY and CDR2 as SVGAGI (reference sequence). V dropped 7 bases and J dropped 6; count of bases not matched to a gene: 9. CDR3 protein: CASTILGGENTIYF. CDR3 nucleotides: TGTGCCAGCACCATACTAGGGGGCGAAAACACCATATATTTT.

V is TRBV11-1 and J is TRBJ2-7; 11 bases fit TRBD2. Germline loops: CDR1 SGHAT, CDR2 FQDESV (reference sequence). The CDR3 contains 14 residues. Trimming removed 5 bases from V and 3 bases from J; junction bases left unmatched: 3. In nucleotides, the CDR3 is TGTGCCAGCAGCCCAGGGACTAGCGGCTACGAGCAGTACTTC. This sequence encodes CASSPGTSGYEQYF. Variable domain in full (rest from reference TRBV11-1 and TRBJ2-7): EAEVAQSPRYKITEKSQAVAFWCDPISGHATLYWYRQILGQGPELLVQFQDESVVDDSQLPKDRFSAERLKGVDSTLKIQPAELGDSAMYLCASSPGTSGYEQYFGPGTRLTVT.

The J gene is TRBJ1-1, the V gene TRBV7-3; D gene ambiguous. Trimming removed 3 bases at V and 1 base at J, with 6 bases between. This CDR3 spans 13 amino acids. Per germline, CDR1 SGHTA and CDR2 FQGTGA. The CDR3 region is CASSFTRNTEAFF. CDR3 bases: TGTGCCAGCAGCTTCACAAGGAACACTGAAGCTTTCTTT.

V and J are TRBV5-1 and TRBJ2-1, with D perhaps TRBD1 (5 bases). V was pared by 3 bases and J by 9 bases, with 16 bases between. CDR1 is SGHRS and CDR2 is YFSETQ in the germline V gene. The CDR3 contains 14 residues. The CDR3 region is CASSSPSGPFEQFF. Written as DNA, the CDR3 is TGCGCCAGCAGCTCCCCCTCAGGGCCGTTTGAGCAGTTCTTC.

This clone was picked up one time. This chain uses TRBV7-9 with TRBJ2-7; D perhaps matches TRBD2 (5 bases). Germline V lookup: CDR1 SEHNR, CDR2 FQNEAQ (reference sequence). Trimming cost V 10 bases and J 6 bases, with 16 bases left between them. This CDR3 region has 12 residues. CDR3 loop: CAIERENGEQYF. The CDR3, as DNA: TGTGCCATTGAAAGGGAGAACGGCGAGCAGTACTTC.

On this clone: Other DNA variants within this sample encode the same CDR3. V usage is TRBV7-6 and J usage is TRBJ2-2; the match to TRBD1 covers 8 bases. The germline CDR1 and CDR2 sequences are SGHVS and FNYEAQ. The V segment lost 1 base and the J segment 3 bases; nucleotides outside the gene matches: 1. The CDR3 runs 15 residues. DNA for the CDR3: TGTGCCAGCAGCTTAGGGACAGGGCACACCGGGGAGCTGTTTTTT. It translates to CASSLGTGHTGELFF. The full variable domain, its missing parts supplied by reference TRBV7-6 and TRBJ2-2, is GAGVSQSPRYKVTKRGQDVALRCDPISGHVSLYWYRQALGQGPEFLTYFNYEAQQDKSGLPNDRFSAERPEGSISTLTIQRTEQRDSAMYRCASSLGTGHTGELFFGEGSRLTVL.

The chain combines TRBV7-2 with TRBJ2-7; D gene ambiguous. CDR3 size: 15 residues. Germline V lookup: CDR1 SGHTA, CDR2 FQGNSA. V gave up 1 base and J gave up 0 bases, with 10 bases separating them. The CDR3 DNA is TGTGCCAGCAGCTTAGGGCAGTCGGGCTCCTACGAGCAGTACTTC. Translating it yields CASSLGQSGSYEQYF.

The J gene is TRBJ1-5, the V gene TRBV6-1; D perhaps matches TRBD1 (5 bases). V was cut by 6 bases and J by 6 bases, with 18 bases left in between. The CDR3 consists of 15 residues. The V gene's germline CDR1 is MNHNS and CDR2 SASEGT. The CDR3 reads CASRGLQGIAQPQHF. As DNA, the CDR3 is TGTGCCAGCAGAGGGCTCCAGGGAATCGCTCAGCCCCAGCATTTT.

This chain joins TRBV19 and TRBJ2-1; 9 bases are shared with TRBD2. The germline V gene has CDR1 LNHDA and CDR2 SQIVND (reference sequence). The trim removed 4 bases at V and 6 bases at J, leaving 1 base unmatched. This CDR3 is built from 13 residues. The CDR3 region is CASSSSGGNEQFF. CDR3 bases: TGTGCCAGTAGTAGTAGCGGGGGCAATGAGCAGTTCTTC.

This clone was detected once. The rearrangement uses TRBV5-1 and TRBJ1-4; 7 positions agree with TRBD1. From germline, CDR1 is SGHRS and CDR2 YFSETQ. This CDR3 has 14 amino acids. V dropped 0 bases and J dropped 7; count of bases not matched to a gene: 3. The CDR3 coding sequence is TGCGCCAGCAGCTTGGGGAACAGGGGTGAAAAACTGTTTTTT. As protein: CASSLGNRGEKLFF.

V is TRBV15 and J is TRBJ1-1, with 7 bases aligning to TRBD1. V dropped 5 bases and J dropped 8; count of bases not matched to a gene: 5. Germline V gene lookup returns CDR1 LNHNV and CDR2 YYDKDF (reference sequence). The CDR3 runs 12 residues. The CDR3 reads CATSGRGSEAFF. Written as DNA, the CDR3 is TGTGCCACCAGCGGCAGGGGGTCAGAAGCTTTCTTT.

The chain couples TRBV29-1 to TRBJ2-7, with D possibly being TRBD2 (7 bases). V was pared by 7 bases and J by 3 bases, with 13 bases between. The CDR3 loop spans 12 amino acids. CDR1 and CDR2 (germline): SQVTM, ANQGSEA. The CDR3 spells CSGREGDYEQYF. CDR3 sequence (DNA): TGCAGCGGGAGGGAGGGGGACTACGAGCAGTACTTC.

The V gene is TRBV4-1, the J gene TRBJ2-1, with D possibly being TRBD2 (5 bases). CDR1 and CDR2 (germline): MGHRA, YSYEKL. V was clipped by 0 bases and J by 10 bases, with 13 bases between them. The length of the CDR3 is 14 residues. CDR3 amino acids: CASSQEGLRQEQFF. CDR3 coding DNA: TGCGCCAGCAGCCAAGAAGGACTGAGGCAGGAGCAGTTCTTC.

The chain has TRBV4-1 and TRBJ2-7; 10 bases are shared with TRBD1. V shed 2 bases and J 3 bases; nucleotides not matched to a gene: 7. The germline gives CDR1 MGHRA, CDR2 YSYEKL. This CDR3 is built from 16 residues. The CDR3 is CASSQRTGTGDYEQYF. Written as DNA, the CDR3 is TGCGCCAGCAGCCAACGGACCGGGACAGGGGACTACGAGCAGTACTTC.

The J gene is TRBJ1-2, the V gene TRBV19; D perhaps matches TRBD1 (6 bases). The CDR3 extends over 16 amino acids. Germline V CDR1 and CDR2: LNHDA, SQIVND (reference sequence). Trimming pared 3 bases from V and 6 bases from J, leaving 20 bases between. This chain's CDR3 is CASSISAGPRGHGYTF. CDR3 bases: TGTGCCAGTAGTATTTCCGCCGGGCCCAGGGGACATGGCTACACCTTC.

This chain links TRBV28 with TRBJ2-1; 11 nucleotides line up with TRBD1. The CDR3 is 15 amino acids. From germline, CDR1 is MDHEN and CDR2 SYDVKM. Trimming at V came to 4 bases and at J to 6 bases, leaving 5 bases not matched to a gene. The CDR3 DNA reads TGTGCCAGCAGTTCACTCGGGACAGGGGGCAATGAGCAGTTCTTC. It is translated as CASSSLGTGGNEQFF.

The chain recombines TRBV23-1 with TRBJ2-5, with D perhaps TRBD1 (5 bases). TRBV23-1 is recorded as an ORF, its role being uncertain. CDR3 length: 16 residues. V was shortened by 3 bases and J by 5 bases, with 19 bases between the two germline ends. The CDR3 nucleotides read TGCGCCAGCAGTCATTCCCAGGGCGAAGGGCGGGAGACCCAGTACTTC. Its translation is CASSHSQGEGRETQYF.

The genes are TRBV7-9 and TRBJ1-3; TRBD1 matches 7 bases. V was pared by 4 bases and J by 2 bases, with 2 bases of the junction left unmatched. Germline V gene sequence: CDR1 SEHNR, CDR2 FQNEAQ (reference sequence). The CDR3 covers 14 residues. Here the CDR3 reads CASSSTGPGNTIYF. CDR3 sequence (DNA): TGTGCCAGCAGCTCGACAGGGCCTGGAAACACCATATATTTT.

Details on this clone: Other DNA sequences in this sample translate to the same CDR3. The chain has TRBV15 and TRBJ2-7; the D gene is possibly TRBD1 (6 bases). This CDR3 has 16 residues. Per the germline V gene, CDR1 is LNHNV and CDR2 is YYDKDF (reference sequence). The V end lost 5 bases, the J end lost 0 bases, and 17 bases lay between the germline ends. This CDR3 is CATSGQEDRHSYEQYF. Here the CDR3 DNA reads TGTGCCACCAGCGGACAAGAAGACAGGCACTCCTACGAGCAGTACTTC.

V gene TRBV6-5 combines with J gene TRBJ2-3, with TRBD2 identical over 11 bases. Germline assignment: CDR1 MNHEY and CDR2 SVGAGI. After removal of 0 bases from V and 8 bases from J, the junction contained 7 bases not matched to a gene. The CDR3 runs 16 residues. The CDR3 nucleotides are TGTGCCAGCAGTTACTCGCTTACTAGCGGGGGTAGTACGCAGTATTTT. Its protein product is CASSYSLTSGGSTQYF.

The CDR3 region is CSAGQGDYGYTF. The CDR3 region has the DNA TGCAGCGCCGGACAGGGCGACTATGGCTACACCTTC. The chain combines TRBV29-1 with TRBJ1-2; 8 bases are a match to TRBD1. CDR1 and CDR2 (germline): SQVTM, ANQGSEA. V was pared by 7 bases and J by 3 bases, with 4 bases of the junction left unmatched. The CDR3 sequence is 12 residues long.

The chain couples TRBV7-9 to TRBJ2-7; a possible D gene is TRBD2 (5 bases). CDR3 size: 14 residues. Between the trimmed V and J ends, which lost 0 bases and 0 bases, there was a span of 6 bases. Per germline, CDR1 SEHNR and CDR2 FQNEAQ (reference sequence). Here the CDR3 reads CASSLARDSYEQYF. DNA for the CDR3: TGTGCCAGCAGCTTAGCTCGGGACTCCTACGAGCAGTACTTC.

The CDR3 loop reads CASSQETSGGFETQYF. The CDR3 DNA is TGTGCCAGCAGCCAAGAGACTAGCGGGGGGTTTGAGACCCAGTACTTC. The rearrangement links TRBV14 to TRBJ2-5; the match to TRBD2 covers 13 bases. The germline V gene encodes CDR1 SGHDN and CDR2 FVKESK. There are 16 residues in the CDR3. Unmatched junction bases numbered 3, after V lost 0 bases and J lost 5 bases.